The 26 T cell receptor beta chains presented below share a single source sample, sequenced in a study of T cell responses to AZD1222 COVID-19 vaccine. Produced via immunoSEQ multiplex PCR; TCRdb's table is partial and in-frame only. The profile covers fewer than 110,000 clones, with 90% appearing a single time and about 4.8% taken by the ten largest. The specimen comprised peripheral blood, sampled on day 0 of AZD1222 vaccination. The receptors were sampled from an adult in good health.

J is TRBJ1-6 and V is TRBV14; D is undetermined. The CDR3 totals 14 residues. Trimming stripped 1 base from V and 4 bases from J, with 5 bases between. Germline CDR1 and CDR2: SGHDN and FVKESK. The CDR3 DNA is TGTGCCAGCAGCCAAGGAGAGTATAATTCACCCCTCCACTTT. Protein sequence: CASSQGEYNSPLHF.

The rearrangement uses TRBV19 and TRBJ1-2; no definite D call. V gave up 5 bases and J gave up 4 bases, with 14 bases separating them. CDR1 is LNHDA, CDR2 SQIVND, per germline (reference sequence). The CDR3 has 14 residues. The CDR3 here is CASSPSVGSYGYTF. The CDR3 DNA is TGTGCCAGTAGTCCTTCTGTAGGAAGCTATGGCTACACCTTC.

Notes on this clone: Distinct nucleotide sequences in the sample also encode this CDR3. This sequence joins TRBV15 and TRBJ1-5; D not certain. This CDR3 is 15 amino acids long. Germline V gene lookup returns CDR1 LNHNV and CDR2 YYDKDF (reference sequence). Trimming stripped 1 base from V and 0 bases from J, with 7 bases between. The CDR3 reads CATSRVGNSNQPQHF. The CDR3 DNA is TGTGCCACCAGCAGAGTAGGTAATAGCAATCAGCCCCAGCATTTT.

This chain links TRBV4-3 with TRBJ2-1; TRBD2 matches 13 bases. CDR1 LGHNA and CDR2 YSLEER come from the germline V gene. The CDR3 is 16 amino acids. Trimming removed 4 bases from V and 7 bases from J; junction bases left unmatched: 7. CDR3 protein: CASSLRPGLAGNEQFF. CDR3 in DNA: TGCGCCAGCAGCCTCCGACCGGGACTAGCGGGGAATGAGCAGTTCTTC.

The chain combines TRBV5-1 with TRBJ1-5; D uncertain. The CDR3 consists of 15 residues. Per the germline V gene, CDR1 is SGHRS and CDR2 is YFSETQ. The V end was cut by 0 bases, the J end by 4 bases, with 11 bases between. CDR3 sequence: CASSLAPLGNQPQHF. The CDR3, as DNA: TGCGCCAGCAGCTTGGCCCCATTGGGGAATCAGCCCCAGCATTTT.

The chain couples TRBV5-1 to TRBJ1-1; D unresolved. CDR3 length equals 13 residues. V lost 3 bases and J lost 4, with 10 bases in between. Germline-derived CDR1 and CDR2 are SGHRS and YFSETQ. The CDR3 protein is CASSSQDGTEAFF. CDR3 bases: TGCGCCAGCAGCTCTCAGGACGGCACTGAAGCTTTCTTT.

This clone was seen only once. This chain connects TRBV2 to TRBJ1-2, with TRBD1 matching over 8 bases. Germline values: CDR1 SNHLY, CDR2 FYNNEI. V was pared by 0 bases and J by 6 bases, with 6 bases of the junction left unmatched. This CDR3 region has 15 residues. CDR3 region: CASSEARDRIHGYTF. Here the CDR3 DNA reads TGTGCCAGCAGTGAAGCGAGGGACAGGATTCATGGCTACACCTTC. The full variable domain, completed using reference TRBV2 and TRBJ1-2, is EPEVTQTPSHQVTQMGQEVILRCVPISNHLYFYWYRQILGQKVEFLVSFYNNEISEKSEIFDDQFSVERPDGSNFTLKIRSTKLEDSAMYFCASSEARDRIHGYTFGSGTRLTVV.

The chain couples TRBV5-5 to TRBJ1-6; 7 nucleotides align to TRBD1. The junction had 5 bases not matched to a gene; V was cut back by 7 bases and J by 4 bases. The germline V gene has CDR1 SGHKS and CDR2 YYEKEE (reference sequence). This CDR3 comprises 14 residues. Here the CDR3 DNA reads TGTGCCAGCTCCGGGACAGTGTATAATTCACCCCTCCACTTT. Protein: CASSGTVYNSPLHF.

The chain couples TRBV11-3 to TRBJ1-1; D remains unclear. Germline assignment: CDR1 SGHNT and CDR2 YENEEA. The CDR3 loop spans 13 amino acids. Trimming removed 3 bases from V and 0 bases from J, with 5 bases in between. This chain's CDR3 is CASSFTVNTEAFF. The CDR3 DNA reads as TGTGCCAGCAGCTTTACAGTGAACACTGAAGCTTTCTTT.

This chain links TRBV19 with TRBJ1-5, with D possibly TRBD1 on 5 matching bases. Trimming removed 9 bases at V and 2 bases at J, with 14 bases between. CDR1 LNHDA and CDR2 SQIVND come from the germline V gene (reference sequence). CDR3 length: 14 amino acids. CDR3 residues: CASRLGAGNQPQHF. Here the CDR3 DNA reads TGTGCCAGCCGTCTCGGGGCTGGCAATCAGCCCCAGCATTTT. Variable domain in full (rest from reference TRBV19 and TRBJ1-5): DGGITQSPKYLFRKEGQNVTLSCEQNLNHDAMYWYRQDPGQGLRLIYYSQIVNDFQKGDIAEGYSVSREKKESFPLTVTSAQKNPTAFYLCASRLGAGNQPQHFGDGTRLSIL.

V is TRBV3-1 (or the pseudogene TRBV3-2) and J is TRBJ2-2; D gene unclear. Germline CDR1 reads LGHDT; CDR2 reads YNNKEL (reference sequence). The CDR3 has 15 amino acids. V shed 0 bases and J shed 9 bases, with 14 bases lying between them. The CDR3 nucleotides are TGTGCCAGCAGCCAAGATGAGAGCTTGGGTCGGGAGCTGTTTTTT. Protein sequence: CASSQDESLGRELFF.

CDR3 residues: CASSKEPRDTQYF. The CDR3 DNA follows: TGTGCCAGCAGCAAAGAACCACGAGATACGCAGTATTTT. The chain has TRBV7-2 and TRBJ2-3; D remains unclear. Between the trimmed V and J ends, which lost 5 bases and 5 bases, there was a span of 11 bases. The germline gives CDR1 SGHTA, CDR2 FQGNSA. The CDR3 has 13 residues.

The CDR3 coding sequence is TGTGCCACCAGTGACCACAGGGGTGGAAACACCGGGGAGCTGTTTTTT. Translated: CATSDHRGGNTGELFF. The V gene is TRBV24-1, the J gene TRBJ2-2; 7 nucleotides match TRBD1. Trimming removed 4 bases from V and 2 bases from J; junction bases left unmatched: 6. The CDR3 loop spans 16 amino acids. Germline CDR1 and CDR2: KGHDR and SFDVKD.

The CDR3 region has the DNA TGTGCCAGCAGCGCAACCGGGACTAGCGGGGGCCCGCCTACAGATACGCAGTATTTT. Translated: CASSATGTSGGPPTDTQYF. The chain uses TRBV7-6 and TRBJ2-3, with TRBD2 matching over 14 bases. The ends lost 5 bases at V and 3 bases at J; junction bases unmatched: 13. This CDR3 contains 19 residues. CDR1 and CDR2 from the germline V gene are SGHVS and FNYEAQ.

The chain recombines TRBV2 with TRBJ1-1, with no clear D. Germline CDR1 SNHLY, CDR2 FYNNEI. Deletions cut 7 bases from V and 4 bases from J, with 13 bases between. The CDR3 has 13 residues. The DNA for the CDR3 is TGTGCCAGCAACGAGGATTTGGGCACTGAAGCTTTCTTT. It is translated as CASNEDLGTEAFF. The full variable domain, rest sourced from reference TRBV2 and TRBJ1-1, is EPEVTQTPSHQVTQMGQEVILRCVPISNHLYFYWYRQILGQKVEFLVSFYNNEISEKSEIFDDQFSVERPDGSNFTLKIRSTKLEDSAMYFCASNEDLGTEAFFGQGTRLTVV.

A note on this clone: The same CDR3 arises from other DNA sequences in this sample as well. V gene TRBV19 combines with J gene TRBJ2-3; 8 bases agree with TRBD2. This CDR3 has 15 amino acids. V shed 3 bases and J 0 bases; nucleotides not matched to a gene: 2. Germline values: CDR1 LNHDA, CDR2 SQIVND (reference sequence). The CDR3 nucleotides read TGTGCCAGTAGTATCGGGGGGGGAAGCACAGATACGCAGTATTTT. Amino acids: CASSIGGGSTDTQYF. The whole variable domain, remainder taken from reference TRBV19 and TRBJ2-3, is DGGITQSPKYLFRKEGQNVTLSCEQNLNHDAMYWYRQDPGQGLRLIYYSQIVNDFQKGDIAEGYSVSREKKESFPLTVTSAQKNPTAFYLCASSIGGGSTDTQYFGPGTRLTVL.

V is TRBV30 and J is TRBJ2-1; D unclear. Germline CDR1 GTSNPN, CDR2 SVGIG (reference sequence). With 2 bases removed from V and 14 bases from J, the gap between germline ends came to 13 bases. The CDR3 spans 11 residues. CDR3 loop: CAWSPADVEFF. DNA of the CDR3: TGTGCCTGGAGTCCGGCGGATGTAGAGTTCTTC.

The rearrangement joins TRBV19 to TRBJ1-2; 10 bases are shared with TRBD1. This CDR3 has 14 residues. Per germline, CDR1 LNHDA and CDR2 SQIVND (reference sequence). The ends lost 5 bases at V and 5 bases at J; junction bases unmatched: 5. CDR3 loop: CASSLRQGAYGYTF. The CDR3 nucleotides are TGTGCCAGTAGTCTCCGACAGGGGGCTTATGGCTACACCTTC.

The rearrangement joins TRBV4-1 to TRBJ2-1; D is uncertain. CDR1 is MGHRA, CDR2 YSYEKL, per germline. V lost 5 bases, J lost 5 bases, and 10 bases lay in between. This CDR3 has 13 residues. CDR3 residues: CASSLLQNNEQFF. The CDR3 DNA follows: TGCGCCAGCAGCTTGTTACAGAACAATGAGCAGTTCTTC.

This rearrangement joins TRBV5-1 to TRBJ2-2; D not certain. The CDR3 length is 14 residues. Germline values: CDR1 SGHRS, CDR2 YFSETQ. Trimming shortened V by 4 bases and J by 6 bases, and 13 bases separated the two germline ends. The CDR3 loop reads CASSPSSLPGELFF. The CDR3, as DNA: TGCGCCAGCAGCCCCTCTAGTCTTCCCGGGGAGCTGTTTTTT.

V is TRBV30 and J is TRBJ2-7; D tentatively reads TRBD1 or TRBD2 (5 bases each). The CDR3 length is 13 residues. The V end was cut by 5 bases, the J end by 2 bases, with 13 bases between. Per the germline V gene, CDR1 is GTSNPN and CDR2 is SVGIG (reference sequence). This CDR3 is CAWAGSGPYEQYF. CDR3 nucleotide sequence: TGTGCCTGGGCCGGGTCGGGGCCCTACGAGCAGTACTTC.

The rearrangement joins TRBV7-9 to TRBJ2-5, with a tentative D call TRBD1 (5 bases). Germline values: CDR1 SEHNR, CDR2 FQNEAQ (reference sequence). The CDR3 covers 13 residues. Trimming took 5 bases from V and 4 from J, leaving 11 bases between them. CDR3 sequence reads: CASSPRGPETQYF. CDR3 bases: TGTGCCAGCAGCCCTAGGGGCCCAGAGACCCAGTACTTC.

The rearrangement joins TRBV19 to TRBJ1-1; TRBD1 is a possible D gene (5 bases). V dropped 10 bases and J dropped 1 base, with 19 bases sitting between them. The CDR3 loop spans 15 amino acids. CDR1 is LNHDA and CDR2 is SQIVND in the germline V gene (reference sequence). Here the CDR3 DNA reads TGTGCCACCACTAGGGGACCAGCGGGGAACACTGAAGCTTTCTTT. Translated, it gives CATTRGPAGNTEAFF.

V usage is TRBV2 and J usage is TRBJ2-7, with a tentative D call TRBD2 (6 bases). CDR1 is SNHLY and CDR2 is FYNNEI in the germline V gene. The CDR3 is made up of 13 amino acids. Between the trimmed V and J ends, which lost 4 bases and 7 bases, there was a span of 14 bases. The DNA of the CDR3 is TGTGCCAGCAGTGCCCTAGCGCACTCAGAGCAGTACTTC. Protein sequence: CASSALAHSEQYF.

The chain uses TRBV28 and TRBJ1-2; D is uncertain. CDR1 is MDHEN and CDR2 is SYDVKM in the germline V gene. V gave up 5 bases and J gave up 6 bases, with 16 bases separating them. The CDR3 runs 14 residues. CDR3 nucleotide sequence: TGTGCCAGCAGTAGGAGGGTCGCCTGGGATGGCTACACCTTC. It encodes CASSRRVAWDGYTF.

This chain joins TRBV29-1 and TRBJ2-1; 10 nucleotides line up with TRBD2. The V segment lost 8 bases and the J segment 2 bases; nucleotides outside the gene matches: 12. Germline CDR1 is SQVTM and CDR2 is ANQGSEA. The CDR3 has 16 residues. The CDR3 reads CSHRGAAGGPYNEQFF. CDR3 bases: TGCAGCCATCGCGGGGCAGCGGGGGGGCCCTACAATGAGCAGTTCTTC.